Shown below are 15 T cell receptor beta chains from a single sample sequenced in a study of brain T cells in children with intractable seizures. Profiled with immunoSEQ multiplex PCR; TCRdb holds only in-frame clones, not every one. The data hold about 64,000 clones, with roughly 95% observed a single time. The sample here was peripheral blood, taken at surgery. The receptor set was obtained from a boy less than two years old with focal cortical dysplasia and intractable seizures.

The chain combines TRBV7-2 with TRBJ2-5; D could derive from TRBD1 or TRBD2 (5 bases each). V gave up 1 base and J gave up 3 bases, with 21 bases separating them. From germline, CDR1 is SGHTA and CDR2 FQGNSA. CDR3 size: 18 residues. CDR3 DNA: TGTGCCAGCAGCTTAGAGTTTATAGTTCAGGGACGAAAAGAGACCCAGTACTTC. Translated, it gives CASSLEFIVQGRKETQYF. Looking up the rest from reference TRBV7-2 and TRBJ2-5 gives the full variable domain: GAGVSQSPSNKVTEKGKDVELRCDPISGHTALYWYRQSLGQGLEFLIYFQGNSAPDKSGLPSDRFSAERTGGSVSTLTIQRTQQEDSAVYLCASSLEFIVQGRKETQYFGPGTRLLVL.

The chain is built from TRBV4-1 and TRBJ2-7; maybe TRBD1 (6 bases). This CDR3 has 15 amino acids. The V gene's germline CDR1 is MGHRA and CDR2 YSYEKL. V lost 1 base to trimming and J lost 7 bases, with 17 bases between them. Written as DNA, the CDR3 is TGCGCCAGCAGCCAAGTTGGCAGGGGAAAGGGAGAGCAGTACTTC. This translates into CASSQVGRGKGEQYF.

The gene calls are TRBV10-3 and TRBJ2-1; TRBD1 matches 7 bases. Germline trimming cut 8 bases from V and 2 bases from J; bases unmatched to any gene: 9. CDR3 length equals 15 residues. Germline loops: CDR1 ENHRY, CDR2 SYGVKD. The CDR3 bases are TGTGCCATCTCCGGGCCGGGGACAGCCTACAATGAGCAGTTCTTC. Its translation is CAISGPGTAYNEQFF.

This rearrangement joins TRBV15 to TRBJ2-4; a possible D gene is TRBD2 (7 bases). Trimming took off 5 bases at V and 1 base at J, with 18 bases between the two ends. There are 17 residues in the CDR3. The germline V gene has CDR1 LNHNV and CDR2 YYDKDF (reference sequence). CDR3: CATSWISGGAAKNIQYF. The CDR3 nucleotides read TGTGCCACCAGCTGGATCTCGGGGGGCGCCGCCAAAAACATTCAGTACTTC. The whole variable domain, filled in from reference TRBV15 and TRBJ2-4, reads DAMVIQNPRYQVTQFGKPVTLSCSQTLNHNVMYWYQQKSSQAPKLLFHYYDKDFNNEADTPDNFQSRRPNTSFCFLDIRSPGLGDTAMYLCATSWISGGAAKNIQYFGAGTRLSVL.

V is TRBV21-1 and J is TRBJ1-2; the DNA was not used to check the table's D call, TRBD1. TRBV21-1 is given as a pseudogene. This CDR3 spans 17 amino acids. The CDR3 sequence is CASSKAPPGQSNYGYTF. DNA for the CDR3: TGTGCCAGCAGCAAAGCGCCACCGGGACAGTCTAACTATGGCTACACCTTC.

This clone was seen once. The rearrangement uses TRBV10-3 and TRBJ2-7; the D is unclear. The ends were cut back, 2 bases at V and 2 bases at J, with 4 bases in the middle. CDR1 is ENHRY and CDR2 is SYGVKD in the germline V gene. This CDR3 has 12 amino acids. CDR3 sequence: CAISEQAYEQYF. CDR3 DNA sequence: TGTGCCATCAGTGAGCAGGCCTACGAGCAGTACTTC.

The rearrangement links TRBV10-1 to TRBJ2-3; 9 nucleotides align to TRBD2. V lost 3 bases and J lost 2; bases outside the gene matches: 3. CDR1 and CDR2 from the germline V gene are WNHNN and SYGVQD (reference sequence). The CDR3 extends over 15 amino acids. The DNA of the CDR3 is TGCGCCAGCAGTGACGCTAGCGGGGACACAGATACGCAGTATTTT. This sequence encodes CASSDASGDTDTQYF.

This chain joins TRBV7-6 and TRBJ2-7, with 7 bases that match TRBD1. The length of the CDR3 is 15 residues. The V segment lost 5 bases and the J segment 3 bases; nucleotides outside the gene matches: 10. Germline CDR1 reads SGHVS; CDR2 reads FNYEAQ. The DNA for the CDR3 is TGTGCCAGCAGCGCACGACAGGGAACCTACTACGAGCAGTACTTC. Protein sequence: CASSARQGTYYEQYF. The variable domain in full, completed from reference TRBV7-6 and TRBJ2-7, reads GAGVSQSPRYKVTKRGQDVALRCDPISGHVSLYWYRQALGQGPEFLTYFNYEAQQDKSGLPNDRFSAERPEGSISTLTIQRTEQRDSAMYRCASSARQGTYYEQYFGPGTRLTVT.

V and J are TRBV19 and TRBJ2-3; 9 nucleotides line up with TRBD1. CDR3 length: 15 residues. Unmatched junction bases numbered 9, after V lost 7 bases and J lost 4 bases. Germline CDR1 LNHDA, CDR2 SQIVND (reference sequence). CDR3 coding DNA: TGTGCCAGTAATGCGGACAGGGGAAATGCAGATACGCAGTATTTT. Translation gives CASNADRGNADTQYF.

The V and J genes are TRBV7-9 and TRBJ2-7; 8 bases match TRBD2. J lost 2 bases, V lost 3 bases, and 6 bases had no gene match. The CDR3 loop spans 15 amino acids. The germline V gene has CDR1 SEHNR and CDR2 FQNEAQ (reference sequence). DNA for the CDR3: TGTGCCAGCAGCTTCGAACTAGCGGAGACCTACGAGCAGTACTTC. Translating gives CASSFELAETYEQYF.

The rearrangement uses TRBV5-1 and TRBJ1-1; 8 bases fit TRBD1. The CDR3 runs 13 residues. Per the germline V gene, CDR1 is SGHRS and CDR2 is YFSETQ. V gave up 7 bases and J gave up 0 bases; unmatched junction bases: 2. The CDR3: CASRDRMNTEAFF. CDR3 nucleotides: TGCGCCAGCCGGGACAGGATGAACACTGAAGCTTTCTTT. Looking up the rest from reference TRBV5-1 and TRBJ1-1 gives the full variable domain: KAGVTQTPRYLIKTRGQQVTLSCSPISGHRSVSWYQQTPGQGLQFLFEYFSETQRNKGNFPGRFSGRQFSNSRSEMNVSTLELGDSALYLCASRDRMNTEAFFGQGTRLTVV.

This chain joins TRBV5-4 and TRBJ1-2; D uncertain. Germline V gives CDR1 SGHNT, CDR2 YYREEE (reference sequence). V was trimmed by 6 bases and J by 4 bases, leaving 16 bases between them. The CDR3 loop spans 14 amino acids. CDR3 DNA sequence: TGTGCCAGCACGCCTGATGGGGTTGTCTATGGCTACACCTTC. Residues: CASTPDGVVYGYTF.

V and J are TRBV3-1 (or the pseudogene TRBV3-2) and TRBJ2-7; D may be TRBD1 (6 bases). Germline V gives CDR1 LGHDT, CDR2 YNNKEL (reference sequence). The CDR3 consists of 13 residues. The V end was cut by 6 bases, the J end by 0 bases, with 9 bases between. CDR3 amino acids: CASRAGASYEQYF. Here the CDR3 DNA reads TGTGCCAGCAGGGCAGGGGCCTCCTACGAGCAGTACTTC.

CDR3 sequence: CASSLGGNSYEQYF. CDR3 DNA sequence: TGTGCCAGCAGCTTGGGCGGAAACTCCTACGAGCAGTACTTC. The V and J genes are TRBV13 and TRBJ2-7; D uncertain. Germline loops: CDR1 PRHDT, CDR2 FYEKMQ (reference sequence). There are 14 residues in the CDR3. V gave up 3 bases and J gave up 0 bases, with 9 bases separating them.

V is TRBV7-2 and J is TRBJ2-7; D remains unclear. Trimming pared 0 bases from V and 2 bases from J, leaving 8 bases between. The CDR3 length is 14 residues. From germline, CDR1 is SGHTA and CDR2 FQGNSA. The CDR3, as DNA: TGTGCCAGCAGCTTAGCGCCACCAACCTACGAGCAGTACTTC. Translating gives CASSLAPPTYEQYF.